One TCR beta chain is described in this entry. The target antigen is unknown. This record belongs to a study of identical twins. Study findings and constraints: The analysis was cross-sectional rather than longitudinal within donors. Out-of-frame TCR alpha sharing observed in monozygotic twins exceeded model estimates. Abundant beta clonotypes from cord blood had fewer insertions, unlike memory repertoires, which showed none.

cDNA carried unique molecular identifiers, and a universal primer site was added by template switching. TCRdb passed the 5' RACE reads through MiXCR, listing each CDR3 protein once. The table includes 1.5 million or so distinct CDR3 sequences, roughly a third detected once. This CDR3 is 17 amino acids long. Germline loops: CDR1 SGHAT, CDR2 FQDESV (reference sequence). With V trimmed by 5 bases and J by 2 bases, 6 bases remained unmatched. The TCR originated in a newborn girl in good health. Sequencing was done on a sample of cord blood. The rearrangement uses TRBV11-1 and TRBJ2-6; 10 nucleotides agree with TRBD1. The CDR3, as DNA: TGTGCCAGCAGCAACCGGGACAGGGGTCCTGGGGCCAACGTCCTGACTTTC. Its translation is CASSNRDRGPGANVLTF.